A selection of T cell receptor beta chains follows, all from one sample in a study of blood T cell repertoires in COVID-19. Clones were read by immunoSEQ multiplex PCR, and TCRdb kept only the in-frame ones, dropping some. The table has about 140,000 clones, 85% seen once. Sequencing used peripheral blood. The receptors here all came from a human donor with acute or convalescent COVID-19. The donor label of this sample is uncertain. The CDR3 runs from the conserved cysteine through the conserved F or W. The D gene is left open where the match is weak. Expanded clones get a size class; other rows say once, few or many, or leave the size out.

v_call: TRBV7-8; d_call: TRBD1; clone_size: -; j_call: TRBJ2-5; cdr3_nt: TGTGCCAGCAGCTTAGCGAGCAGGGGGCGCATCGAGACCCAGTACTTC; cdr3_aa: CASSLASRGRIETQYF
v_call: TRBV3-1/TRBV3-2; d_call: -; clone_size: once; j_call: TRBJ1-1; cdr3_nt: TGTGCCAGCAGGCCCCCAGGGGTGACTGAAGCTTTCTTT; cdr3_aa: CASRPPGVTEAFF
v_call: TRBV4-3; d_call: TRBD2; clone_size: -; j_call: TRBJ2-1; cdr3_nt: TGCGCCGGCCCCATTAGCGGGACCTACAATGAGCAGTTCTTC; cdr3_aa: CAGPISGTYNEQFF
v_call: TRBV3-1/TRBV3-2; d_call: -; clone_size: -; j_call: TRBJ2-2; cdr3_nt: TGTGCCAGCAGCCCTGGTATTTGGCTCAACACCGGGGAGCTGTTTTTT; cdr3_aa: CASSPGIWLNTGELFF
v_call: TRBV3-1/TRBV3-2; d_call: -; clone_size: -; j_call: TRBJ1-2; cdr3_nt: TGTGCCAGCAGCCCGCAGGGATTTCCAAGCTATGGCTACACCTTC; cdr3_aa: CASSPQGFPSYGYTF
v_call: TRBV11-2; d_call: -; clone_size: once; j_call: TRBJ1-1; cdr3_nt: TGTGCCAGCAGCTTAAAGAGGATGAACACTGAAGCTTTCTTT; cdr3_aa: CASSLKRMNTEAFF
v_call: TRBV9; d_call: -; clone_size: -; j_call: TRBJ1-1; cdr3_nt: TGTGCCAGCAGCGTAGTCCAAGGAGGATTCACTGAAGCTTTCTTT; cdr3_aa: CASSVVQGGFTEAFF
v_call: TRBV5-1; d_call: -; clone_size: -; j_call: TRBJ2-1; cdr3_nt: TGCGCCAGCAGCTTATCGGGACACCTGATCAATGAGCAGTTCTTC; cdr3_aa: CASSLSGHLINEQFF
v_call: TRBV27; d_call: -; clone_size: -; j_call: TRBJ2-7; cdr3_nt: TGTGCCAGCAGTTTCCGAGTCCTTTACGAGCAGTACTTC; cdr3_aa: CASSFRVLYEQYF
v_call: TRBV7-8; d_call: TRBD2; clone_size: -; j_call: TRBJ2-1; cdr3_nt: TGTGCCAGCAGCCTACAGGAGAGACTAGCGGGTCCCGAGCAGTTCTTC; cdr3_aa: CASSLQERLAGPEQFF
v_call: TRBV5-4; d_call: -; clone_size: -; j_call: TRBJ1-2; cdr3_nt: TGTGCCAGCAGCTTTCCAGGGGATCATGGCTACACCTTC; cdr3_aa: CASSFPGDHGYTF
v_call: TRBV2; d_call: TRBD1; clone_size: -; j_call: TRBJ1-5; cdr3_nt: TGTGCCAGCAGTGGACAGGGCGGCAATCAGCCCCAGCATTTT; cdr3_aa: CASSGQGGNQPQHF
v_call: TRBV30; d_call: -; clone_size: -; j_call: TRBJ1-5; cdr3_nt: TGTGCCTGGAGCTATGGGAGAGGGAGCAATCAGCCCCAGCATTTT; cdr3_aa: CAWSYGRGSNQPQHF
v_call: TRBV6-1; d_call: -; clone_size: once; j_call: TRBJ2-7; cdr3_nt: TGTGCCAGCAGTGAAAGGACCCTAGCGCGGCAGTACTTC; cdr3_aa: CASSERTLARQYF
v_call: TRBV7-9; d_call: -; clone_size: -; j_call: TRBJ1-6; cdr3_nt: TGTGCCAGCAGCTTAGGGCAGGCCGATAATTCACCCCTCCACTTT; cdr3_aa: CASSLGQADNSPLHF
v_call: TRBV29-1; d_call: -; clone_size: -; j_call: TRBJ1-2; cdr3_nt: TGCAGCGTTTCAAGGCGGATGATCTATGGCTACACCTTC; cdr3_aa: CSVSRRMIYGYTF
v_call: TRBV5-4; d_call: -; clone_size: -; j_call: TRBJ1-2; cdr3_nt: TGTGCCAGCAGCGTCGACGGACAAGACTATGGCTACACCTTC; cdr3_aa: CASSVDGQDYGYTF